A selection of T cell receptor beta chains follows, all from one sample in a study of OX40 agonist ivuxolimab in advanced cancers. Profiled with immunoSEQ multiplex PCR; TCRdb holds only in-frame clones, not every one. The sample contains about 45,000 clones, roughly 80% of which appear only once. The sequences come from CD4+ or CD8+ T cells sorted from blood, collected in a trial of the OX40 agonist ivuxolimab. The receptors were sampled from an adult with an advanced solid tumor such as melanoma, head and neck, liver or kidney cancer. The CDR3 runs from the conserved cysteine through the conserved F or W. The D gene is left open where the match is weak. Clone size is shown for a subset of rows, as once, few, many or a class of expanded clone.

12	-	TRBJ1-4	TRBV10-3	-	CAISESYEKLFF	TGTGCCATCAGTGAGTCATATGAAAAACTGTTTTTT
16	-	TRBJ2-3	TRBV9	-	CASSDQIGGLGDTQYF	TGTGCCAGCAGCGACCAAATTGGGGGCCTCGGAGATACGCAGTATTTT
15	-	TRBJ1-6	TRBV7-3	-	CASSLTGYPNSPLHF	TGTGCCAGCAGCTTAACGGGGTATCCTAATTCACCCCTCCACTTT
14	-	TRBJ1-3	TRBV6-5	few	CASTSEGRGNTIYF	TGTGCCAGCACCTCCGAAGGCCGCGGAAACACCATATATTTT
12	-	TRBJ1-3	TRBV2	-	CASRIEGNTIYF	TGTGCCAGCAGAATAGAGGGAAACACCATATATTTT
14	-	TRBJ2-7	TRBV11-2	-	CASSLGTTGYEQYF	TGTGCCAGCAGCTTAGGCACGACAGGCTACGAGCAGTACTTC
10	-	TRBJ1-2	TRBV28	-	CASSGNGYTF	TGTGCCAGCAGTGGTAATGGCTACACCTTC
14	-	TRBJ1-4	TRBV7-9	-	CASSPKGGNEKLFF	TGTGCCAGCAGCCCAAAGGGGGGGAATGAAAAACTGTTTTTT
17	TRBD1	TRBJ1-6	TRBV5-1	-	CASSLGQGSSYNSPLHF	TGCGCCAGCAGCTTGGGACAGGGGTCCTCCTATAATTCACCCCTCCACTTT
15	-	TRBJ2-7	TRBV18	-	CASSPTGLRDYEQYF	TGTGCCAGCTCGCCGACAGGGTTGCGGGATTACGAGCAGTACTTC
14	-	TRBJ1-4	TRBV5-6	-	CASSQVETREKLFF	TGTGCCAGCAGCCAAGTAGAGACAAGAGAAAAACTGTTTTTT
13	-	TRBJ1-2	TRBV19	-	CASSKGVNYGYTF	TGTGCCAGTAGTAAAGGGGTTAACTATGGCTACACCTTC
15	-	TRBJ2-7	TRBV4-1	-	CASSQDPTVHYEQYF	TGCGCCAGCAGCCAAGATCCCACGGTCCACTACGAGCAGTACTTC
14	-	TRBJ2-1	TRBV9	-	CASSATRDNNEQFF	TGTGCCAGCAGCGCAACCCGGGACAACAATGAGCAGTTCTTC
15	-	TRBJ2-5	TRBV2	-	CASRSELGYQETQYF	TGTGCCAGCAGGTCCGAACTCGGGTACCAAGAGACCCAGTACTTC
14	-	TRBJ2-3	TRBV7-3	-	CASSLRPGTDTQYF	TGTGCCAGCAGCTTAAGACCCGGCACAGATACGCAGTATTTT
15	TRBD2	TRBJ2-3	TRBV11-3	-	CASSFGGGITDTQYF	TGTGCCAGCAGCTTTGGCGGGGGGATTACAGATACGCAGTATTTT
13	-	TRBJ2-1	TRBV29-1	-	CSVEEDRYNEQFF	TGCAGCGTTGAAGAAGACAGGTACAATGAGCAGTTCTTC
14	-	TRBJ2-3	TRBV18	-	CASSHQSVEDTQYF	TGTGCCAGCTCACACCAATCTGTCGAGGATACGCAGTATTTT
13	-	TRBJ2-4	TRBV6-1	-	CASRGGVKNIQYF	TGTGCCAGCAGGGGTGGTGTGAAAAACATTCAGTACTTC
16	TRBD2	TRBJ2-3	TRBV6-5	-	CASSYRGVGSTDTQYF	TGTGCCAGCAGTTACCGGGGGGTAGGGAGCACAGATACGCAGTATTTT
17	TRBD1	TRBJ2-4	TRBV18	-	CASSPPGQGVAKNIQYF	TGTGCCAGCTCACCACCGGGACAGGGGGTAGCCAAAAACATTCAGTACTTC
14	TRBD2	TRBJ2-7	TRBV4-1	-	CASSPTGGGREQYF	TGCGCCAGCAGCCCTACTGGGGGGGGACGGGAGCAGTACTTC
17	TRBD2	TRBJ2-5	TRBV5-4	-	CASSLNSAGGVGETQYF	TGTGCCAGCAGCTTGAATTCTGCGGGAGGGGTGGGAGAGACCCAGTACTTC
15	-	TRBJ2-3	TRBV5-4	once	CASSPSGTLADTQYF	TGTGCCAGCAGCCCATCAGGGACCCTCGCAGATACGCAGTATTTT
15	-	TRBJ1-5	TRBV6-6	-	CASSYSAGKGQPQHF	TGTGCCAGCAGTTACTCAGCGGGGAAAGGTCAGCCCCAGCATTTT
14	-	TRBJ1-5	TRBV7-9	-	CASSSRGGNQPQHF	TGTGCCAGCAGCTCCAGGGGTGGCAATCAGCCCCAGCATTTT
12	-	TRBJ2-7	TRBV11-3	-	CASSLDPHEQYF	TGTGCCAGCAGCTTAGACCCACACGAGCAGTACTTC
14	-	TRBJ1-3	TRBV5-1	-	CASSLEGQGNTIYF	TGCGCCAGCAGCTTGGAGGGCCAAGGAAACACCATATATTTT
18	TRBD1	TRBJ2-2	TRBV25-1	-	CASSGPRGQGRWTGELFF	TGTGCCAGCAGTGGCCCCCGCGGACAGGGTCGTTGGACCGGGGAGCTGTTTTTT
14	TRBD1	TRBJ1-1	TRBV12-5	-	CASGLVPGQAKAFF	TGTGCTAGTGGTTTGGTCCCGGGACAGGCGAAAGCTTTCTTT
16	TRBD2	TRBJ2-3	TRBV5-5	once	CASSLSTSGSTDTQYF	TGTGCCAGCAGCTTGTCGACTAGCGGGAGCACAGATACGCAGTATTTT
13	-	TRBJ2-1	TRBV6-5	-	CASSRPQGHEQFF	TGTGCCAGCAGCCGCCCACAGGGCCATGAGCAGTTCTTC
15	-	TRBJ1-2	TRBV6-4	-	CASRQDGTSNYGYTF	TGTGCCAGCAGGCAGGACGGCACATCTAACTATGGCTACACCTTC
15	-	TRBJ2-3	TRBV28	-	CASSSPLIGTDTQYF	TGTGCCAGCAGTTCCCCTCTGATAGGCACAGATACGCAGTATTTT
16	TRBD1	TRBJ2-7	TRBV19	-	CASSASGTGRNYEQYF	TGTGCCAGTAGTGCCTCCGGGACAGGGAGAAACTACGAGCAGTACTTC
14	TRBD1	TRBJ1-1	TRBV28	-	CASSLSGQGAEAFF	TGTGCCAGCAGTTTATCTGGACAGGGCGCTGAAGCTTTCTTT
11	-	TRBJ1-2	TRBV28	once	CASRSNYGYTF	TGTGCCAGCAGAAGTAACTATGGCTACACCTTC
15	-	TRBJ1-3	TRBV10-3	-	CAISDRATSGNTIYF	TGTGCCATCAGTGACCGGGCCACCTCTGGAAACACCATATATTTT
13	-	TRBJ1-5	TRBV30	-	CAWQNGRNQPQHF	TGTGCCTGGCAAAATGGACGGAATCAGCCCCAGCATTTT
12	-	TRBJ2-5	TRBV18	-	CASSRYGETQYF	TGTGCCAGCTCACGATACGGGGAGACCCAGTACTTC
16	-	TRBJ2-3	TRBV28	-	CASRTRDPTSTDTQYF	TGTGCCAGCAGAACCCGGGACCCCACTAGCACAGATACGCAGTATTTT
14	TRBD1	TRBJ2-5	TRBV7-9	few	CASSVSTGRETQYF	TGTGCCAGCAGCGTATCGACAGGGCGAGAGACCCAGTACTTC
12	-	TRBJ2-7	TRBV7-8	-	CASSHTTYEQYF	TGTGCCAGCAGCCATACCACGTACGAGCAGTACTTC
12	-	TRBJ1-6	TRBV7-9	once	CASSRVNSPLHF	TGTGCCAGCAGCCGGGTGAATTCACCCCTCCACTTT
13	TRBD1	TRBJ1-3	TRBV30	-	CAWGQVDGNTIYF	TGTGCCTGGGGACAGGTTGATGGAAACACCATATATTTT
13	-	TRBJ2-1	TRBV6-1	-	CASGDRAYNEQFF	TGTGCCAGCGGAGACAGAGCCTACAATGAGCAGTTCTTC
15	-	TRBJ2-3	TRBV4-1	-	CASSPRDGGTDTQYF	TGCGCCAGCAGCCCAAGGGACGGAGGTACAGATACGCAGTATTTT
17	-	TRBJ2-2	TRBV5-6	-	CASSLALRGIVAGELFF	TGTGCCAGCAGCTTGGCCTTAAGAGGGATCGTGGCCGGGGAGCTGTTTTTT
15	TRBD1	TRBJ1-2	TRBV7-9	-	CASRPKGQGDYGYTF	TGTGCCAGCAGGCCGAAGGGACAGGGGGACTATGGCTACACCTTC
13	-	TRBJ2-2	TRBV2	-	CASRSEGAGELFF	TGTGCCAGCAGAAGTGAGGGAGCCGGGGAGCTGTTTTTT
15	-	TRBJ2-7	TRBV27	-	CASSLTGAFSYEQYF	TGTGCCAGCAGTTTGACAGGAGCTTTCTCTTACGAGCAGTACTTC
14	TRBD1	TRBJ2-7	TRBV14	few	CASSQGTGMYEQYF	TGTGCCAGCAGCCAAGGGACAGGGATGTACGAGCAGTACTTC
14	TRBD2	TRBJ2-7	TRBV7-9	-	CASSRGLAGDEQYF	TGTGCCAGCAGCCGTGGACTAGCGGGAGACGAGCAGTACTTC
16	-	TRBJ2-7	TRBV19	-	CASSRAGTQSSYEQYF	TGTGCCAGTAGTAGGGCCGGGACACAGAGCTCCTACGAGCAGTACTTC